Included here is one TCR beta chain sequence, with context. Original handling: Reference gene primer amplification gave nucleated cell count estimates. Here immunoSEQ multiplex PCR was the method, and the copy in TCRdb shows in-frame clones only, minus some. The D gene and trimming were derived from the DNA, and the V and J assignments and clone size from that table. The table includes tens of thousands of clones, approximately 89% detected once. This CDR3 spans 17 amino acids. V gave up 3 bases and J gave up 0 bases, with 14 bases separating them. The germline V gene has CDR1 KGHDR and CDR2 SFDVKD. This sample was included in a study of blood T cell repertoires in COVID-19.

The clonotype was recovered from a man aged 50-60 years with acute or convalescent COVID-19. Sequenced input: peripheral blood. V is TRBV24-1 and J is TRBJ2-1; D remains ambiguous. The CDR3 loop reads CATSDPSASSSYNEQFF. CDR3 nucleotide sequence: TGTGCCACCAGTGATCCCAGCGCATCTAGCTCCTACAATGAGCAGTTCTTC.